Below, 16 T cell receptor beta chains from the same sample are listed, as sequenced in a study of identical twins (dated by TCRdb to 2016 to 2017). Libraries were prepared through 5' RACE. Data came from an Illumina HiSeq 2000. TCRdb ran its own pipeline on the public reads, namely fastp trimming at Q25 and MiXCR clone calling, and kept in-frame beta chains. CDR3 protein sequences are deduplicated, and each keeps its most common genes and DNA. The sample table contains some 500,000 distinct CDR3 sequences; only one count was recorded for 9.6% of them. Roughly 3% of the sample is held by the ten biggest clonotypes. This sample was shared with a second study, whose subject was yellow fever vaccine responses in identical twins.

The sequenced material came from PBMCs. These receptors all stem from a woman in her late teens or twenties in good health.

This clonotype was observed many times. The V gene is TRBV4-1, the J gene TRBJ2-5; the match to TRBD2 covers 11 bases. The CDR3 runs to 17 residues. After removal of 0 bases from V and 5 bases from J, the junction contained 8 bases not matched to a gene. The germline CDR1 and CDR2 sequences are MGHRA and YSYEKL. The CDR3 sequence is CASSQEGLAGGRETQYF. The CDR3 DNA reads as TGCGCCAGCAGCCAAGAAGGGCTAGCGGGAGGAAGGGAGACCCAGTACTTC.

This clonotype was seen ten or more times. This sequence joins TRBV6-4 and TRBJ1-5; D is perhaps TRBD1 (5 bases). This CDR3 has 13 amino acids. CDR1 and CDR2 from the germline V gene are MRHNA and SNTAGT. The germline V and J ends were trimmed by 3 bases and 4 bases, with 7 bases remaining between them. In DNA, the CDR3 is TGTGCCAGCAGTGATGAGGGGAATCAGCCCCAGCATTTT. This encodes CASSDEGNQPQHF.

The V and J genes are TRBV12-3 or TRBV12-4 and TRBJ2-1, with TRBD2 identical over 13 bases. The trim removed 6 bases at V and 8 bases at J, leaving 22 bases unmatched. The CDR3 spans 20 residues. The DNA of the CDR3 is TGTGCCAGCAGGGCCTTAGGGGTAAACCCGACTAGCGGGGGGTTCGATGAGCAGTTCTTC. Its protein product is CASRALGVNPTSGGFDEQFF.

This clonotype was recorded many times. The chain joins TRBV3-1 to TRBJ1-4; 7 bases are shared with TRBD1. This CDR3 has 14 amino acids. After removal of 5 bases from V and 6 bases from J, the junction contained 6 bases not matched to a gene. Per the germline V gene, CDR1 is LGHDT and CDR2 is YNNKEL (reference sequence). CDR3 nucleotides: TGTGCCAGCAGCGGGGGACAGTATTATGAAAAACTGTTTTTT. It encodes CASSGGQYYEKLFF.

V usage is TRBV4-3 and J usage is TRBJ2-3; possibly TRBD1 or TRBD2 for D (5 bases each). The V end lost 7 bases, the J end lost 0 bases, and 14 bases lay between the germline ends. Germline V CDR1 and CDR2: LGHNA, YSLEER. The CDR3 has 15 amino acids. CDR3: CASTPYGASTDTQYF. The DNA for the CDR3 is TGCGCCAGCACCCCTTACGGGGCGAGCACAGATACGCAGTATTTT.

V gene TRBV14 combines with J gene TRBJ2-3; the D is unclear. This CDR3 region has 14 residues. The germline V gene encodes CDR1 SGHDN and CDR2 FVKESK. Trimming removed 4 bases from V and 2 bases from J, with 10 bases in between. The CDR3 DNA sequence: TGTGCCAGCAGCCCCCGGGTCTACACAGATACGCAGTATTTT. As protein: CASSPRVYTDTQYF.

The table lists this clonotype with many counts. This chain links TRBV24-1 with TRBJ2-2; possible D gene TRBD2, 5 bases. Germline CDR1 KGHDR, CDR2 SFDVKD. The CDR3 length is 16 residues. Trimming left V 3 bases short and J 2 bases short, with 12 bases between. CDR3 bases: TGTGCCACCAGTGATGTGGAGGCCCTAAACACCGGGGAGCTGTTTTTT. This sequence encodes CATSDVEALNTGELFF.

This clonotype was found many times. The CDR3: CASSQTLYEQYF. In nucleotides, the CDR3 is TGTGCCAGCAGTCAGACTTTGTACGAGCAGTACTTC. J is TRBJ2-7 and V is TRBV3-1; D is unresolved. Deletions cut 6 bases from V and 4 bases from J, with 10 bases between. The length of the CDR3 is 12 residues. Germline CDR1 is LGHDT and CDR2 is YNNKEL (reference sequence).

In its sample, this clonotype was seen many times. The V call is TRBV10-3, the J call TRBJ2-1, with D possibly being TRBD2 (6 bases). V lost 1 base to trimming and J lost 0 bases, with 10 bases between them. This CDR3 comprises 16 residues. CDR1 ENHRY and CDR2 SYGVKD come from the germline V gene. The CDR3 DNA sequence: TGTGCCATCAGTGAGTGGGGGGTCCACTCCTACAATGAGCAGTTCTTC. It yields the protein CAISEWGVHSYNEQFF.

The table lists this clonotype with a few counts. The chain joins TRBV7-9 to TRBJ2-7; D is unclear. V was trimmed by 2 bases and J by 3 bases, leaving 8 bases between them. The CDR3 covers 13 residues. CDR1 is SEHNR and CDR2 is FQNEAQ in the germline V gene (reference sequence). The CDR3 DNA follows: TGTGCCAGCAGCTTAAGTCCGGGCTACGAGCAGTACTTC. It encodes CASSLSPGYEQYF.

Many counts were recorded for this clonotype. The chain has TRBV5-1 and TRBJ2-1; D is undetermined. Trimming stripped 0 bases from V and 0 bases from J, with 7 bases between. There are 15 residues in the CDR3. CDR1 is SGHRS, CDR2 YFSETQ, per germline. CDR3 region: CASSLAVGSYNEQFF. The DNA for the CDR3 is TGCGCCAGCAGCTTGGCCGTGGGCTCCTACAATGAGCAGTTCTTC.

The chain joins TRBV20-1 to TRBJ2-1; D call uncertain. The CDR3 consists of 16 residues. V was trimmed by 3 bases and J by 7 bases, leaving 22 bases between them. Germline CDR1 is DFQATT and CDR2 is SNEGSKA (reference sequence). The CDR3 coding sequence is TGCAGTGCTAGTGAACCCTCTATCCTCCTGGTGAATGAGCAGTTCTTC. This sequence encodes CSASEPSILLVNEQFF.

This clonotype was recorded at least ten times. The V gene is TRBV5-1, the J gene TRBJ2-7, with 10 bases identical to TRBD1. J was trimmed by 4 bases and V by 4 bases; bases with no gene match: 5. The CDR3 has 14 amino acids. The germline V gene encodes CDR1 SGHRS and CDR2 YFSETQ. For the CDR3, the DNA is TGCGCCAGCAGCGTTGGACAGGGGGGTTACGAGCAGTACTTC. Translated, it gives CASSVGQGGYEQYF. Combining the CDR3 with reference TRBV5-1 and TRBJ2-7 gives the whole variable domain KAGVTQTPRYLIKTRGQQVTLSCSPISGHRSVSWYQQTPGQGLQFLFEYFSETQRNKGNFPGRFSGRQFSNSRSEMNVSTLELGDSALYLCASSVGQGGYEQYFGPGTRLTVT.

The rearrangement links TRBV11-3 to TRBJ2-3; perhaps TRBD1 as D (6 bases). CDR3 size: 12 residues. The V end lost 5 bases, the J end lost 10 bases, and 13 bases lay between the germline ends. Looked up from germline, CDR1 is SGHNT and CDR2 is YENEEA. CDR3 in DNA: TGTGCCAGCAGCCAAGGGACAACGGCGCAGTATTTT. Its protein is CASSQGTTAQYF.

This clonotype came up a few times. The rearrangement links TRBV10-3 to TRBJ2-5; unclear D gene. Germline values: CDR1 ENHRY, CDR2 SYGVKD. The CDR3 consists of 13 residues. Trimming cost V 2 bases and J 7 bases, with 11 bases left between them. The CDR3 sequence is CAISEPNPRTQYF. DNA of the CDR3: TGTGCCATCAGTGAGCCGAATCCCAGGACCCAGTACTTC.

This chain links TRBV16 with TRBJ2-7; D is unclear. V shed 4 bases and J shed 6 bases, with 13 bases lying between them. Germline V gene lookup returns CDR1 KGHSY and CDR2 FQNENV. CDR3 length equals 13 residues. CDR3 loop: CASSPPGRAEQYF. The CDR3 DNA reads TGTGCCAGCAGCCCCCCCGGACGCGCCGAGCAGTACTTC.